Described below is a single TCR beta chain sequence and its context. This CDR3 is also generated by other DNA sequences in the sample. The data originate from a study of shared clonotypes between healthy human individuals. CDR3 length equals 14 residues. V was pared by 3 bases and J by 4 bases, with 0 bases of the junction left unmatched. Germline V gene data show CDR1 as KGHSH and CDR2 as LQKENI. How the authors handled the data: Junction-only sequences without quality scores were provided by ImmunoSEQ, so filtering was different. Clones were sequenced by immunoSEQ multiplex PCR, and TCRdb holds only the in-frame ones, with some missing. V, J and clone size derive from that table, while D and trimming were established from the DNA sequence. Among roughly 530,000 clones listed, almost 97% were seen once.

This sequence originates from a woman aged 25 to 39 in good health. The chain is built from TRBV18 and TRBJ1-5, with 10 bases fitting TRBD1. Sequencing was done on a sample of naive CD4+ T cells sorted from blood. As for subset: CD45RA+ positively selected. Here the CDR3 DNA reads TGTGCCAGCTCACCGGGACAGGGGAATCAGCCCCAGCATTTT. Its translation is CASSPGQGNQPQHF.